This T cell receptor beta chain was recovered during a study of T-cell memory formation after mild COVID-19. Background on the study: The TCR clusters were mostly specific to one donor.

Findings of the study overall: Still unconfirmed is whether the second-wave clones peaking on day 37 recognized SARS-CoV-2.

With regard to this clonotype: The target antigen is unknown.

UMIs and sample barcodes were carried by the TCR alpha and TCR beta cDNA libraries that 5'RACE produced using constant-segment primers. TCRdb analysed the 5' RACE reads with MiXCR anew, one entry per CDR3 protein. This table has some 65,000 distinct CDR3 sequences, over 15% appearing once. Germline CDR1 LGHDT, CDR2 YNNKEL (reference sequence). The CDR3 has 15 residues. V was pared by 8 bases and J by 4 bases, with 11 bases of the junction left unmatched. Sequenced sample: PBMCs or a T cell subset sorted from them (not recorded which). The V and J genes are TRBV3-1 and TRBJ1-2; 9 bases align to TRBD1. This receptor was taken from an adult woman who had mild COVID-19 (a few samples of this study predate the infection). Cell type and time point are not known. CDR3 coding DNA: TGTGCCAGCTTCGGACAGGGGTCGCGGGGCTATGGCTACACCTTC. This gives the protein CASFGQGSRGYGYTF.